Listed below are T cell receptor beta chains from one sample, sequenced in a study of vaccination effects on CD4 cells after COVID-19. Libraries were prepared by immunoSEQ multiplex PCR; TCRdb keeps only in-frame clonotypes and omits some of them. Of under 45,000 clones listed, roughly 76% are singletons. No antigen has been identified for these receptors. The sample here was CD4+ T cells from PBMCs cultured with HCoV-OC43 spike peptides, taken before COVID-19 vaccination. Receptor source: a human donor who received a COVID-19 vaccine. Both conserved end residues are part of each CDR3. Fields, in order: J gene, clone size, D gene, V gene, CDR3 protein, CDR3 DNA. A D gene is named only where the DNA matches it firmly. Clone size, where shown, is once, few, many, or a class for clones that have expanded.

TRBJ1-4,NA,TRBD1,TRBV4-3,CASSRVDRVNEKLFF,TGCGCCAGCAGCCGGGTAGACAGGGTGAATGAAAAACTGTTTTTT
TRBJ2-3,NA,NA,TRBV12-3/TRBV12-4,CASRLPGTDTQYF,TGTGCCAGCAGGCTACCGGGGACAGATACGCAGTATTTT
TRBJ1-2,NA,NA,TRBV6-5,CASSYSGYGYTF,TGTGCCAGCAGTTACTCCGGCTATGGCTACACCTTC
TRBJ2-5,NA,NA,TRBV7-2,CASSPGLLETQYF,TGTGCCAGCAGCCCCGGGCTATTGGAGACCCAGTACTTC
TRBJ2-1,few,NA,TRBV4-1,CASSQSSSPRNEQFF,TGCGCCAGCAGCCAATCTAGCTCCCCGCGGAATGAGCAGTTCTTC
TRBJ1-2,NA,NA,TRBV18,CASSPMSVRGYTF,TGTGCCAGCTCACCAATGTCAGTACGCGGCTACACCTTC
TRBJ1-1,NA,NA,TRBV28,CATGGLRYTEAFF,TGTGCCACTGGCGGGCTCCGCTACACTGAAGCTTTCTTT
TRBJ1-1,few,NA,TRBV29-1,CSAERGGSEAFF,TGCAGCGCCGAAAGGGGTGGCTCTGAAGCTTTCTTT
TRBJ1-5,NA,NA,TRBV28,CASMVSNQPQHF,TGTGCCAGCATGGTCTCAAATCAGCCCCAGCATTTT
TRBJ2-3,NA,NA,TRBV7-2,CASSLGSGRGLADTQYF,TGTGCCAGCAGCTTAGGCTCGGGACGGGGTTTAGCAGATACGCAGTATTTT
TRBJ2-4,few,NA,TRBV7-9,CASSLVEGRRNIQYF,TGTGCCAGCAGCTTAGTGGAGGGGAGGAGAAACATTCAGTACTTC
TRBJ2-3,NA,NA,TRBV7-2,CASSLFGAPYF,TGTGCCAGCAGCTTATTTGGGGCCCCGTATTTT
TRBJ1-4,few,NA,TRBV9,CASSVEVGRSEKLFF,TGTGCCAGCAGCGTAGAAGTAGGGCGAAGCGAAAAACTGTTTTTT
TRBJ2-2,once,NA,TRBV2,CASSERASGGELFF,TGTGCCAGCAGTGAACGGGCTAGTGGCGGGGAGCTGTTTTTT
TRBJ2-5,NA,NA,TRBV5-6,CASSLRQGLETQYF,TGTGCCAGCAGCTTGAGGCAGGGCCTTGAGACCCAGTACTTC
TRBJ2-1,NA,NA,TRBV18,CASSGPGSSYNEQFF,TGTGCCAGCTCCGGGCCAGGTAGCTCCTACAATGAGCAGTTCTTC
TRBJ2-3,many,NA,TRBV11-2,CASSRGGGTYTDTQYF,TGTGCCAGCAGCCGGGGTGGGGGGACCTACACAGATACGCAGTATTTT
TRBJ1-2,NA,NA,TRBV5-1,CASSVEGLDDGYTF,TGCGCCAGCAGCGTTGAGGGACTCGACGATGGCTACACCTTC
TRBJ2-7,NA,TRBD2,TRBV18,CASSPGGDYEQYF,TGTGCCAGCTCACCTGGGGGGGACTACGAGCAGTACTTC
TRBJ2-3,NA,NA,TRBV2,CASSLRADTQYF,TGTGCCAGCAGCCTGAGGGCAGATACGCAGTATTTT
TRBJ2-1,few,TRBD2,TRBV4-2,CASSQSRTSGVNEQFF,TGTGCCAGCAGCCAAAGCCGGACTAGCGGGGTGAATGAGCAGTTCTTC
TRBJ1-1,NA,NA,TRBV5-5,CASSLVAGRTEAFF,TGTGCCAGCAGCTTGGTCGCAGGGAGGACTGAAGCTTTCTTT
TRBJ1-3,NA,NA,TRBV6-6,CASSRVQGNTIYF,TGTGCCAGCTCTAGGGTTCAAGGAAACACCATATATTTT